One and the same sample provided the 32 T cell receptor beta chains below, sequenced in a study of T cell repertoires in aging, cancer and after chemotherapy. TRB rearrangements spanning V, D and J were amplified using mixed TRB-A/B primers. Via MiXCR, TCRdb re-called the multiplex PCR reads, giving one row per CDR3 protein. The sample holds thousands of distinct CDR3 sequences; about 20% are singletons and the top ten take under 3%. Amplification of TCR beta used genomic DNA extracted from peripheral blood. The sequenced sample consisted of blood. All receptors come from a human donor with a blood cancer.

In this sample, this clonotype turned up a few times. V and J are TRBV20-1 and TRBJ1-1; 8 positions match TRBD1. V lost 4 bases, J lost 1 base, and 11 bases stayed unmatched. The CDR3 contains 16 residues. Germline assignment: CDR1 DFQATT and CDR2 SNEGSKA (reference sequence). CDR3 in amino acids: CSATSSGQGRNTEAFF. The CDR3 nucleotides are TGCAGTGCTACATCGTCCGGACAGGGAAGGAACACTGAAGCTTTCTTT.

This clonotype was seen only a few times. CDR3 coding DNA: TGCAGTGCCACGGGGGGGGGGCGCGGTGGAAACACCATATATTTT. This sequence encodes CSATGGGRGGNTIYF. This chain joins TRBV20-1 and TRBJ1-3, with D possibly TRBD1 on 6 matching bases. Trimming took off 6 bases at V and 3 bases at J, with 18 bases between the two ends. There are 15 residues in the CDR3. The germline V gene encodes CDR1 DFQATT and CDR2 SNEGSKA (reference sequence).

Relative to its sample, this clonotype is medium-sized. V is TRBV19 and J is TRBJ1-6, with D unresolved. V was clipped by 3 bases and J by 10 bases, with 4 bases between them. Germline V gives CDR1 LNHDA, CDR2 SQIVND (reference sequence). This CDR3 is built from 11 residues. CDR3 in DNA: TGTGCCAGTAGTATGGGATCACCCCTCCACTTT. It yields the protein CASSMGSPLHF.

This rearrangement joins TRBV11-2 to TRBJ2-7, with D possibly matching TRBD1 (6 bases). CDR1 and CDR2 (germline): SGHAT, FQNNGV. Trimming removed 4 bases from V and 2 bases from J, with 15 bases in between. The CDR3 totals 15 residues. CDR3 sequence reads: CASSWSQGIPYEQYF. The CDR3 bases are TGTGCCAGCAGCTGGTCGCAGGGGATCCCCTACGAGCAGTACTTC.

The V and J genes are TRBV28 and TRBJ2-7; TRBD1 might be the D (6 bases). Trimming removed 1 base at V and 5 bases at J, with 15 bases between. This CDR3 has 15 amino acids. CDR1 MDHEN and CDR2 SYDVKM come from the germline V gene. The CDR3 loop reads CASSLLMGARHEQYF. The CDR3 nucleotides read TGTGCCAGCAGTTTATTGATGGGGGCGCGCCACGAGCAGTACTTC.

The CDR3 sequence is CASSVGTGNQPQHF. The DNA of the CDR3 is TGCGCCAGCAGCGTAGGGACAGGCAATCAGCCCCAGCATTTT. The rearrangement links TRBV5-1 to TRBJ1-5; 7 nucleotides agree with TRBD1. The CDR3 sequence is 14 residues long. In germline, CDR1 is SGHRS, CDR2 YFSETQ. Trimming took 4 bases from V and 2 from J; bases not matched to a gene: 3.

This clonotype counts as medium-sized. The chain joins TRBV6-6 to TRBJ1-1; a weak D match, TRBD1 (6 bases). Germline V CDR1 and CDR2: MNHNY, SVGAGI (reference sequence). CDR3 length: 14 amino acids. The V end was cut by 2 bases, the J end by 6 bases, with 13 bases between. CDR3 coding DNA: TGTGCCAGCAGTTACCCCGGGGACATATCTGAAGCTTTCTTT. Protein: CASSYPGDISEAFF.

The rearrangement joins TRBV10-3 to TRBJ2-7, with D tentatively TRBD1 (6 bases). Trimming stripped 4 bases from V and 7 bases from J, with 14 bases between. The CDR3 runs to 13 residues. Germline V lookup: CDR1 ENHRY, CDR2 SYGVKD. The CDR3, as DNA: TGTGCCATCAGTGGGGACATCCTTGGAGAGCAGTACTTC. It encodes CAISGDILGEQYF.

Relative to its sample, this clonotype is medium-sized. The chain carries TRBV6-5 and TRBJ1-5; the match to TRBD1 covers 7 bases. V shed 5 bases, J shed 7 bases, and the junction held 14 bases outside the gene matches. The CDR3 has 16 residues. Germline V gene lookup returns CDR1 MNHEY and CDR2 SVGAGI. CDR3 sequence: CASSADRDSTLQPQHF. CDR3 DNA: TGTGCCAGCAGTGCTGACAGGGATTCCACGCTACAGCCCCAGCATTTT.

The chain links TRBV5-8 to TRBJ1-2, with no clear D. Deletions cut 2 bases from V and 6 bases from J, with 14 bases between. The CDR3 contains 14 residues. The germline V gene has CDR1 SGHTS and CDR2 YDEGEE. The CDR3 coding sequence is TGTGCCAGCAGCTTCCATCTTCAACTCGATGGCTACACCTTC. This encodes CASSFHLQLDGYTF.

The chain couples TRBV28 to TRBJ2-1; unclear D gene. V gave up 5 bases and J gave up 5 bases, with 10 bases separating them. Per the germline V gene, CDR1 is MDHEN and CDR2 is SYDVKM. The length of the CDR3 is 13 residues. CDR3 sequence: CASSPPGNNEQFF. The CDR3 DNA sequence: TGTGCCAGCAGTCCCCCCGGAAACAATGAGCAGTTCTTC. The full variable domain, with the rest looked up from reference TRBV28 and TRBJ2-1, is DVKVTQSSRYLVKRTGEKVFLECVQDMDHENMFWYRQDPGLGLRLIYFSYDVKMKEKGDIPEGYSVSREKKERFSLILESASTNQTSMYLCASSPPGNNEQFFGPGTRLTVL.

The chain carries TRBV11-2 and TRBJ2-7; unclear D gene. This CDR3 is built from 12 residues. CDR1 and CDR2 (germline): SGHAT, FQNNGV. V was cut by 0 bases and J by 3 bases, with 3 bases left in between. CDR3 nucleotide sequence: TGTGCCAGCAGCTTAGATGACTACGAGCAGTACTTC. It translates to CASSLDDYEQYF. Complete variable domain (other parts from reference TRBV11-2 and TRBJ2-7): EAGVAQSPRYKIIEKRQSVAFWCNPISGHATLYWYQQILGQGPKLLIQFQNNGVVDDSQLPKDRFSAERLKGVDSTLKIQPAKLEDSAVYLCASSLDDYEQYFGPGTRLTVT.

This rearrangement joins TRBV20-1 to TRBJ1-6, with D possibly TRBD1 on 6 matching bases. Germline loops: CDR1 DFQATT, CDR2 SNEGSKA (reference sequence). V lost 7 bases to trimming and J lost 10 bases, with 17 bases between them. The CDR3 covers 13 residues. This CDR3 reads CSVTEQGRSPLHF. Here the CDR3 DNA reads TGCAGTGTAACCGAACAGGGCCGCTCACCCCTCCACTTT.

This clonotype has only one observation. The J gene is TRBJ2-7, the V gene TRBV21-1; the table's D call TRBD2 went unverified against the DNA. TRBV21-1 is recorded as a pseudogene. The CDR3 loop spans 18 amino acids. Here the CDR3 reads CASSKGVRTSGSNYEQYF. The CDR3 coding sequence is TGTGCCAGCAGCAAAGGGGTGAGGACTAGCGGGAGCAACTACGAGCAGTACTTC.

This clonotype is medium-sized within its sample. V gene TRBV19 combines with J gene TRBJ2-7; D is ambiguous. V gave up 8 bases and J gave up 3 bases, with 5 bases separating them. The CDR3 runs to 10 residues. In germline, CDR1 is LNHDA, CDR2 SQIVND (reference sequence). Here the CDR3 DNA reads TGTGCCAGTGGAGACTACGAGCAGTACTTC. This gives the protein CASGDYEQYF. The whole variable domain, filled in from reference TRBV19 and TRBJ2-7, reads DGGITQSPKYLFRKEGQNVTLSCEQNLNHDAMYWYRQDPGQGLRLIYYSQIVNDFQKGDIAEGYSVSREKKESFPLTVTSAQKNPTAFYLCASGDYEQYFGPGTRLTVT.

By share of the sample, this clonotype is medium-sized. This chain uses TRBV11-1 with TRBJ2-5; TRBD2 aligns across 8 bases. Germline V gene data show CDR1 as SGHAT and CDR2 as FQDESV (reference sequence). V lost 3 bases to trimming and J lost 2 bases; unmatched junction nucleotides: 2. The CDR3 is made up of 14 amino acids. CDR3 DNA: TGTGCCAGCAGCTTTACTAGCGGTCAAGAGACCCAGTACTTC. Protein: CASSFTSGQETQYF.

The chain carries TRBV5-4 and TRBJ2-3; D is perhaps TRBD2 (5 bases). The germline V gene has CDR1 SGHNT and CDR2 YYREEE (reference sequence). The CDR3 runs 13 residues. Trimming pared 4 bases from V and 1 base from J, leaving 7 bases between. CDR3 bases: TGTGCCAGCAGCAGGCGGGGCACAGATACGCAGTATTTT. The encoded protein is CASSRRGTDTQYF. The full variable domain, completed using reference TRBV5-4 and TRBJ2-3, is ETGVTQSPTHLIKTRGQQVTLRCSSQSGHNTVSWYQQALGQGPQFIFQYYREEENGRGNFPPRFSGLQFPNYSSELNVNALELDDSALYLCASSRRGTDTQYFGPGTRLTVL.

Judged by abundance, this clonotype is medium-sized. V gene TRBV24-1 combines with J gene TRBJ2-5; tentative D call: TRBD1 (6 bases). Germline CDR1 and CDR2: KGHDR and SFDVKD. The CDR3 spans 15 residues. Trimming left V 5 bases short and J 4 bases short, with 16 bases between. CDR3 amino acids: CATSGRRDKRETQYF. The CDR3 region has the DNA TGTGCCACCAGTGGGCGCCGGGACAAGCGAGAGACCCAGTACTTC.

This clonotype ranks as medium-sized (0.01 to 0.1%). The chain carries TRBV5-6 and TRBJ2-7; a possible D gene is TRBD1 (6 bases). Trimming took 5 bases from V and 2 from J, leaving 8 bases between them. CDR1 is SGHDT, CDR2 YYEEEE, per germline. There are 12 residues in the CDR3. The CDR3 reads CASSRTAYEQYF. CDR3 sequence (DNA): TGTGCCAGCAGTAGGACAGCCTACGAGCAGTACTTC.

This chain uses TRBV11-2 with TRBJ2-5; D gene uncertain. CDR1 is SGHAT and CDR2 is FQNNGV in the germline V gene. The CDR3 has 13 amino acids. With 2 bases removed from V and 5 bases from J, the gap between germline ends came to 9 bases. DNA for the CDR3: TGTGCCAGCAGCTTACAGATAATCGAGACCCAGTACTTC. Amino acid sequence: CASSLQIIETQYF.

This clonotype is labeled medium-sized (0.01 to 0.1%). V usage is TRBV30 and J usage is TRBJ2-2; no clear D gene. Between the trimmed V and J ends, which lost 5 bases and 4 bases, there was a span of 5 bases. This CDR3 is built from 11 residues. Germline-derived CDR1 and CDR2 are GTSNPN and SVGIG (reference sequence). The DNA for the CDR3 is TGTGCCTGGGCTAGCACCGGGGAGCTGTTTTTT. It codes for CAWASTGELFF.

The table lists this clonotype with a few counts. The CDR3 DNA reads as TGTGCCAGCAGCTGGAGGGTGAAAGAGACCCAGTACTTC. This encodes CASSWRVKETQYF. V is TRBV5-6 and J is TRBJ2-5, with D possibly TRBD2 on 6 matching bases. This CDR3 region has 13 residues. Trimming cost V 3 bases and J 3 bases, with 9 bases left between them. Looked up from germline, CDR1 is SGHDT and CDR2 is YYEEEE.

There are a few counts of this clonotype. The chain uses TRBV14 and TRBJ2-3, with TRBD1 identical over 7 bases. The V gene end was trimmed by 5 bases and the J gene end by 4 bases; junction bases not matched to a gene: 9. CDR3 length: 15 residues. Germline V gives CDR1 SGHDN, CDR2 FVKESK. CDR3 DNA: TGTGCCAGCAGCTATAAGACAGGGAGCGCAGATACGCAGTATTTT. Residues: CASSYKTGSADTQYF.

This chain joins TRBV20-1 and TRBJ1-2; a possible D gene is TRBD1 (5 bases). The V and J ends lost 6 bases and 4 bases respectively, with 18 bases between them. Looked up from germline, CDR1 is DFQATT and CDR2 is SNEGSKA (reference sequence). This CDR3 has 14 residues. The CDR3 protein is CSAAPGGGFYGYTF. The CDR3 DNA reads as TGCAGTGCAGCCCCGGGGGGGGGATTCTATGGCTACACCTTC.

This clonotype occurred a few times. J is TRBJ1-6 and V is TRBV27; D is undetermined. Germline V gene data show CDR1 as MNHEY and CDR2 as SMNVEV (reference sequence). This CDR3 is built from 16 residues. The V end lost 2 bases, the J end lost 0 bases, and 8 bases lay between the germline ends. The CDR3 DNA is TGTGCCAGCAGTTTAACAGCGAGCTCCTATAATTCACCCCTCCACTTT. Residues: CASSLTASSYNSPLHF.

The J gene is TRBJ2-5, the V gene TRBV6-2 or TRBV6-3, with 15 bases lining up with TRBD2. Germline V gene sequence: CDR1 MNHEY, CDR2 SVGEGT. The V and J ends lost 6 bases and 7 bases, in that order; junction bases with no gene match: 9. The CDR3 is 16 amino acids. Written as DNA, the CDR3 is TGTGCCAGCAGATCCGGGACTAGCGGGGGGCAGGGGACCCAGTACTTC. Protein: CASRSGTSGGQGTQYF.

The chain carries TRBV30 and TRBJ1-1; 7 bases are a match to TRBD1. The CDR3 extends over 15 amino acids. V shed 0 bases and J 3 bases; nucleotides not matched to a gene: 7. Germline assignment: CDR1 GTSNPN and CDR2 SVGIG (reference sequence). The CDR3 bases are TGTGCCTGGAGTGTCCTGGGCAGGGGGGACACTGAAGCTTTCTTT. This encodes CAWSVLGRGDTEAFF.

In regard to this clonotype: It may be a read error: a sequence one base away is much more abundant. The gene calls are TRBV19 and TRBJ1-2; D gene unclear. Per germline, CDR1 LNHDA and CDR2 SQIVND (reference sequence). CDR3 length equals 10 residues. V was clipped by 3 bases and J by 7 bases, with 3 bases between them. The CDR3 nucleotides read TGTGCCAGTAGTATTTTTGGCTACACCTTC. Translating gives CASSIFGYTF. The whole variable domain, remainder taken from reference TRBV19 and TRBJ1-2, is DGGITQSPKYLFRKEGQNVTLSCEQNLNHDAMYWYRQDPGQGLRLIYYSQIVNDFQKGDIAEGYSVSREKKESFPLTVTSAQKNPTAFYLCASSIFGYTFGSGTRLTVV.

This clonotype is termed medium-sized. The V gene is TRBV19, the J gene TRBJ2-7; D remains unclear. V lost 3 bases and J lost 0, with 9 bases in between. CDR3 length equals 14 residues. Germline V lookup: CDR1 LNHDA, CDR2 SQIVND (reference sequence). The CDR3 region has the DNA TGTGCCAGTAGTATCGGTGCAGTCTCCTACGAGCAGTACTTC. It specifies CASSIGAVSYEQYF.

A few counts support this clonotype. This chain connects TRBV28 to TRBJ2-6, with TRBD2 as a possible D gene (5 bases). This CDR3 spans 15 amino acids. V lost 1 base to trimming and J lost 1 base, with 5 bases between them. Germline V CDR1 and CDR2: MDHEN, SYDVKM. DNA for the CDR3: TGTGCCAGCAGTTTATCGGGATCTGGGGCCAACGTCCTGACTTTC. This codes for CASSLSGSGANVLTF.

Within the sample, this clonotype is medium-sized. The chain joins TRBV18 to TRBJ2-1, with 10 nucleotides matching TRBD1. This CDR3 is 15 amino acids long. The V gene's germline CDR1 is KGHSH and CDR2 LQKENI. Losses at the gene ends were 5 bases for V and 3 bases for J; bases not matched to a gene: 4. The CDR3 sequence: CASSAGTGVYNEQFF. CDR3 DNA: TGTGCCAGCTCAGCCGGGACAGGGGTCTACAATGAGCAGTTCTTC.

The chain employs TRBV6-6 and TRBJ1-2; TRBD1 is a possible D gene (6 bases). Trimming stripped 8 bases from V and 0 bases from J, with 13 bases between. This CDR3 region has 14 residues. Germline V gives CDR1 MNHNY, CDR2 SVGAGI (reference sequence). CDR3 DNA sequence: TGTGCCAGCTGGGTTGGGGGGCCTAACTATGGCTACACCTTC. It codes for CASWVGGPNYGYTF.